The 24 T cell receptor beta chains listed next were all sequenced from one sample in a study of a mutant IDH1 vaccine in newly diagnosed glioma. Antigens for these TCRs are unknown. The time point was: week 47, end of study. Vaccination used 300 ug of mutant IDH1 20-mer peptide per dose, with topical imiquimod. TCRdb's table, derived via immunoSEQ multiplex PCR, lists solely in-frame clones and lacks some. The data hold about 24,000 clones, with around 80% observed a single time. The sample here was PBMCs, taken from a glioma patient whose treatment included an IDH1 peptide vaccine. Receptors were obtained from a man between 35 and 55 years old with glioma. Some clones in this sample may be carry-over from other donors' samples.

The rearrangement links TRBV7-9 to TRBJ1-2; 9 nucleotides match TRBD1. The CDR3 has 14 amino acids. Germline CDR1 is SEHNR and CDR2 is FQNEAQ (reference sequence). V shed 5 bases, J shed 2 bases, and the junction held 3 bases outside the gene matches. CDR3 sequence: CASSTGGLNYGYTF. CDR3 bases: TGTGCCAGCAGCACAGGGGGCTTAAACTATGGCTACACCTTC.

J is TRBJ1-1 and V is TRBV7-8; D remains ambiguous. Per the germline V gene, CDR1 is SGHVS and CDR2 is FQNEAQ. This CDR3 spans 15 amino acids. V was shortened by 6 bases and J by 4 bases, with 18 bases between the two germline ends. CDR3 sequence reads: CASRHTGVLGTEAFF. The DNA for the CDR3 is TGTGCCAGCAGGCATACGGGTGTTCTGGGCACTGAAGCTTTCTTT.

This sequence joins TRBV5-1 and TRBJ2-1; D ambiguous. V dropped 0 bases and J dropped 4 bases, with 11 bases sitting between them. This CDR3 is 15 amino acids long. From germline, CDR1 is SGHRS and CDR2 YFSETQ. This CDR3 reads CASSLETQLYNEQFF. Here the CDR3 DNA reads TGCGCCAGCAGCTTGGAAACTCAGTTATACAATGAGCAGTTCTTC.

The chain uses TRBV2 and TRBJ2-7, with D perhaps TRBD1 (6 bases). Germline loops: CDR1 SNHLY, CDR2 FYNNEI. CDR3 length: 11 residues. V lost 5 bases, J lost 11 bases, and 13 bases lay in between. The CDR3 region is CASSTQGIEYF. CDR3 in DNA: TGTGCCAGCAGTACCCAGGGGATCGAGTACTTC.

This clone is a singleton in its sample. V gene TRBV6-5 combines with J gene TRBJ2-1; D is perhaps TRBD2 (6 bases). The V and J ends lost 8 bases and 8 bases respectively, with 22 bases between them. The CDR3 has 15 residues. CDR1 and CDR2 from the germline V gene are MNHEY and SVGAGI. The CDR3 is CASRISGLRRDEQFF. For the CDR3, the DNA is TGTGCCAGCCGTATCTCGGGACTCCGAAGGGATGAGCAGTTCTTC.

The V and J genes are TRBV30 and TRBJ2-3; TRBD2 aligns across 8 bases. Unmatched junction bases numbered 15, after V lost 3 bases and J lost 4 bases. Germline V gives CDR1 GTSNPN, CDR2 SVGIG (reference sequence). The CDR3 is 17 amino acids. CDR3 sequence (DNA): TGTGCCTGGAGCGACGCAAGAGCGGGGGTTGGTCCAGATACGCAGTATTTT. Translating gives CAWSDARAGVGPDTQYF.

The genes are TRBV7-7 and TRBJ2-2, with D tentatively TRBD1 or TRBD2 (6 bases each). The length of the CDR3 is 14 residues. The V gene's germline CDR1 is SSHAT and CDR2 FNYEAQ (reference sequence). CDR3 residues: CASGGGKNTGELFF. CDR3 nucleotides: TGTGCTAGCGGAGGGGGGAAGAACACCGGGGAGCTGTTTTTT.

The chain recombines TRBV19 with TRBJ1-3; no definite D call. Trimming removed 6 bases from V and 0 bases from J, with 12 bases in between. The CDR3 is made up of 15 amino acids. Per the germline V gene, CDR1 is LNHDA and CDR2 is SQIVND (reference sequence). The CDR3 DNA follows: TGTGCCAGTAGCCAGGACGGTTTCTCTGGAAACACCATATATTTT. Protein sequence: CASSQDGFSGNTIYF.

J is TRBJ1-5 and V is TRBV7-2, with no clear D. The V gene lost 2 bases and the J gene lost 7 bases, with 12 bases spanning the gap. The CDR3 is 14 residues long. From germline, CDR1 is SGHTA and CDR2 FQGNSA. CDR3 in amino acids: CASSLNVGQQPQHF. Here the CDR3 DNA reads TGTGCCAGCAGCTTAAATGTTGGCCAACAGCCCCAGCATTTT.

The CDR3 spells CASGSTGSSYNSPLHF. In DNA form, the CDR3 reads TGTGCTAGTGGATCCACAGGGAGCTCCTATAATTCACCCCTCCACTTT. The V gene is TRBV12-5, the J gene TRBJ1-6, with D possibly TRBD1 on 6 matching bases. The CDR3 runs 16 residues. Per germline, CDR1 LGHNT and CDR2 FRNRAP. Deletions cut 6 bases from V and 0 bases from J, with 12 bases between. Together with reference TRBV12-5 and TRBJ1-6, the CDR3 gives the full variable domain: DARVTQTPRHKVTEMGQEVTMRCQPILGHNTVFWYRQTMMQGLELLAYFRNRAPLDDSGMPKDRFSAEMPDATLATLKIQPSEPRDSAVYFCASGSTGSSYNSPLHFGNGTRLTVT.

The chain uses TRBV10-3 and TRBJ1-4; 12 bases map to TRBD1. V was pared by 6 bases and J by 7 bases, with 9 bases of the junction left unmatched. Germline-derived CDR1 and CDR2 are ENHRY and SYGVKD. The CDR3 sequence is 16 residues long. The CDR3 protein is CAISPGTGGAGEKLFF. The CDR3 DNA reads as TGTGCCATCAGCCCCGGGACAGGGGGCGCGGGTGAAAAACTGTTTTTT.

The chain is built from TRBV7-8 and TRBJ1-1, with D uncertain. Germline CDR1 is SGHVS and CDR2 is FQNEAQ. The CDR3 runs 13 residues. Trimming removed 8 bases from V and 1 base from J, with 11 bases in between. CDR3 DNA sequence: TGTGCCAGCTCTAGACGGGAGAACACTGAAGCTTTCTTT. The encoded protein is CASSRRENTEAFF.

J is TRBJ1-1 and V is TRBV14; D not certain. The V end lost 4 bases, the J end lost 3 bases, and 12 bases lay between the germline ends. Per the germline V gene, CDR1 is SGHDN and CDR2 is FVKESK. CDR3 length equals 14 residues. Here the CDR3 reads CASSPVGGYTEAFF. Here the CDR3 DNA reads TGTGCCAGCAGCCCGGTTGGAGGGTACACTGAAGCTTTCTTT.

The rearrangement uses TRBV18 and TRBJ2-7, with 11 bases aligning to TRBD1. CDR1 and CDR2 from the germline V gene are KGHSH and LQKENI. The CDR3 covers 16 residues. V lost 3 bases to trimming and J lost 6 bases; unmatched junction nucleotides: 10. This CDR3 reads CASSPFGTGGMGEQYF. CDR3 bases: TGTGCCAGCTCACCCTTTGGGACAGGGGGTATGGGCGAGCAGTACTTC.

This clone was detected only a few times. This chain joins TRBV10-3 and TRBJ2-6; maybe TRBD1 (5 bases). Germline V lookup: CDR1 ENHRY, CDR2 SYGVKD. This CDR3 is 20 amino acids long. Trimming stripped 0 bases from V and 0 bases from J, with 18 bases between. Written as DNA, the CDR3 is TGTGCCATCAGTGAGTCGGATGGGGCAGGCTGGATCTCTGGGGCCAACGTCCTGACTTTC. Translation gives CAISESDGAGWISGANVLTF.

The chain joins TRBV6-5 to TRBJ2-7; 7 bases line up with TRBD2. CDR1 is MNHEY and CDR2 is SVGAGI in the germline V gene. The V and J ends lost 5 bases and 6 bases, in that order; junction bases with no gene match: 10. CDR3 length: 14 amino acids. The CDR3 loop is CASSPPGGFGEQYF. The CDR3 region has the DNA TGTGCCAGCAGTCCCCCCGGGGGGTTTGGCGAGCAGTACTTC.

The chain employs TRBV6-1 and TRBJ2-1, with 11 positions matching TRBD2. With 2 bases clipped from V and 9 bases from J, the junction kept 3 bases outside the gene matches. Germline V lookup: CDR1 MNHNS, CDR2 SASEGT. The CDR3 totals 14 residues. In nucleotides, the CDR3 is TGTGCCAGCAGTGAACTAGCGGGGGGCTCTGAGCAGTTCTTC. Its protein is CASSELAGGSEQFF.

The gene calls are TRBV6-1 and TRBJ1-5, with unresolved D. With 3 bases removed from V and 2 bases from J, the gap between germline ends came to 20 bases. The CDR3 totals 18 residues. Looked up from germline, CDR1 is MNHNS and CDR2 is SASEGT. The CDR3 loop reads CASSEGTLSGRGNQPQHF. CDR3 coding DNA: TGTGCCAGCAGTGAGGGAACCCTATCAGGAAGGGGCAATCAGCCCCAGCATTTT.

V usage is TRBV5-1 and J usage is TRBJ2-7; 7 nucleotides match TRBD1. This CDR3 is built from 15 residues. The germline CDR1 and CDR2 sequences are SGHRS and YFSETQ. Trimming cost V 4 bases and J 0 bases; bases outside gene matches: 7. The CDR3 region has the DNA TGCGCCAGCAGCCCCAAACAGGGGATCTCCTACGAGCAGTACTTC. Its translation is CASSPKQGISYEQYF.

The chain couples TRBV30 to TRBJ1-1, with TRBD1 matching over 8 bases. V lost 0 bases to trimming and J lost 3 bases; unmatched junction nucleotides: 9. Per germline, CDR1 GTSNPN and CDR2 SVGIG (reference sequence). CDR3 length: 16 residues. The CDR3 nucleotides are TGTGCCTGGAGTGTACAGGCAGGGGGCGGGTACACTGAAGCTTTCTTT. Translating it yields CAWSVQAGGGYTEAFF.

In its sample, this clone was seen a few times. The chain joins TRBV4-1 to TRBJ1-6; D gene unclear. Germline CDR1 is MGHRA and CDR2 is YSYEKL. Trimming removed 1 base at V and 9 bases at J, with 13 bases between. The CDR3 is 15 amino acids. In DNA, the CDR3 is TGCGCCAGCAGCCAAGGGGAGGGTTTCAGTTCACCCCTCCACTTT. Protein: CASSQGEGFSSPLHF.

This clone was seen just once. The chain carries TRBV10-2 and TRBJ2-6; D ambiguous. Germline V lookup: CDR1 WSHSY, CDR2 SAAADI. This CDR3 has 14 residues. Trimming left V 3 bases short and J 1 base short, with 4 bases between. In DNA form, the CDR3 reads TGCGCCAGCAGTGAAGGGTCTGGGGCCAACGTCCTGACTTTC. Translation gives CASSEGSGANVLTF.

The chain couples TRBV5-1 to TRBJ1-3; no clear D. Trimming took 3 bases from V and 0 from J, leaving 7 bases between them. Germline assignment: CDR1 SGHRS and CDR2 YFSETQ. The CDR3 has 14 amino acids. Written as DNA, the CDR3 is TGCGCCAGCAGCTCCACCTACTCTGGAAACACCATATATTTT. This encodes CASSSTYSGNTIYF.

The V gene is TRBV5-1, the J gene TRBJ2-5; unclear D gene. CDR1 is SGHRS and CDR2 is YFSETQ in the germline V gene. This CDR3 comprises 13 residues. The germline V and J ends were trimmed by 4 bases and 2 bases, with 9 bases remaining between them. As DNA, the CDR3 is TGCGCCAGCAGCATCCGACCACAAGAGACCCAGTACTTC. It codes for CASSIRPQETQYF.